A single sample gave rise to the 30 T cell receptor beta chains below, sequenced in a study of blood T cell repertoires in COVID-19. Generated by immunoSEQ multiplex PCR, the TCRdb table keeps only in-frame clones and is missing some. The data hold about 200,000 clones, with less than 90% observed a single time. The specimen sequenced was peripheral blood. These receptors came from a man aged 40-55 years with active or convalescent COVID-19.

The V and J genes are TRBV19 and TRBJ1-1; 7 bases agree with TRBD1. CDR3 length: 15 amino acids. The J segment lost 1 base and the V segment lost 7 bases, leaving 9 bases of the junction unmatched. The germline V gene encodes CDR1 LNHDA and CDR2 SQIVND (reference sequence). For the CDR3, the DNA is TGTGCCAGTAAGGGGCAGGGGGACGGGAACACTGAAGCTTTCTTT. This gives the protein CASKGQGDGNTEAFF.

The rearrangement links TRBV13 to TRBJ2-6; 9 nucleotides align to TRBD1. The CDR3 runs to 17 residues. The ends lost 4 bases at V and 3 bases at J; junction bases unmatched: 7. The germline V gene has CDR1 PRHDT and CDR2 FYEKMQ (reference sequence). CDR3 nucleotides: TGTGCCAGCAGCTCCACAGGGGGCCCCGTTGGGGCCAACGTCCTGACTTTC. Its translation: CASSSTGGPVGANVLTF.

The CDR3 DNA reads TGCGCCAGCCGACTAGCGGGGGGCGGGGAGCTGTTTTTT. This gives the protein CASRLAGGGELFF. The V and J genes are TRBV10-2 and TRBJ2-2, with 13 nucleotides matching TRBD2. The CDR3 totals 13 residues. Germline V gene data show CDR1 as WSHSY and CDR2 as SAAADI. Germline trimming cut 8 bases from V and 7 bases from J; bases unmatched to any gene: 1.

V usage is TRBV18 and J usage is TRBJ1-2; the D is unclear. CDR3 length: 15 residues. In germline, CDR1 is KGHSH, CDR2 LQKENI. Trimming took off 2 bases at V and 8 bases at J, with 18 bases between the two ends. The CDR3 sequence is CASSPFLPEGGGYTF. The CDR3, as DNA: TGTGCCAGCTCACCATTCCTACCCGAGGGAGGCGGCTACACCTTC.

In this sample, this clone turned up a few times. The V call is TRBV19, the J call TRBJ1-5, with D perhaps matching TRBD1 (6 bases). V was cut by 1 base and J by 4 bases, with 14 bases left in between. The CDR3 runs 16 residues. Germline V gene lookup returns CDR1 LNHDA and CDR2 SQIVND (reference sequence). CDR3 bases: TGTGCCAGTAGTATAGGGCAGGGGCCTCGGAATCAGCCCCAGCATTTT. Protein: CASSIGQGPRNQPQHF.

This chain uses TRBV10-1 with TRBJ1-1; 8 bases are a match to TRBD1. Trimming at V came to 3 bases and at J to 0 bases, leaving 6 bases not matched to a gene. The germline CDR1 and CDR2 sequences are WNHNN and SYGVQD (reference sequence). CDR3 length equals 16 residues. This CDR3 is CASSENKQGVNTEAFF. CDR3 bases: TGCGCCAGCAGTGAAAACAAACAGGGGGTGAACACTGAAGCTTTCTTT.

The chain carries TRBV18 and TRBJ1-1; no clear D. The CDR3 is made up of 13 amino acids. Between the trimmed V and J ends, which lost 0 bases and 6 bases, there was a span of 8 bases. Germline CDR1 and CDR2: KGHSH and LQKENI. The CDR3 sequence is CASSPPSLPEAFF. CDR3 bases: TGTGCCAGCTCACCACCAAGCTTGCCTGAAGCTTTCTTT. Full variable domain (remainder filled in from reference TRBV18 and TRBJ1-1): NAGVMQNPRHLVRRRGQEARLRCSPMKGHSHVYWYRQLPEEGLKFMVYLQKENIIDESGMPKERFSAEFPKEGPSILRIQQVVRGDSAAYFCASSPPSLPEAFFGQGTRLTVV.

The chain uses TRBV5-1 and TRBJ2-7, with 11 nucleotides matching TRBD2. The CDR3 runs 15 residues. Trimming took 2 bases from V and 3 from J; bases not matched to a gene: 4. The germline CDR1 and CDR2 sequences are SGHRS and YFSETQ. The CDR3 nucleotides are TGCGCCAGCAGCTTCGGGGGACTAGCGGTCTACGAGCAGTACTTC. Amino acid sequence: CASSFGGLAVYEQYF.

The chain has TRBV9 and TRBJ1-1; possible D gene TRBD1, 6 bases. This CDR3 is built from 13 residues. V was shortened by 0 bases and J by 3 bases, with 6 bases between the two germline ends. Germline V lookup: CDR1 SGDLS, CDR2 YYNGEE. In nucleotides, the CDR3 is TGTGCCAGCAGCGTAGAGGGGGACACTGAAGCTTTCTTT. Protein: CASSVEGDTEAFF.

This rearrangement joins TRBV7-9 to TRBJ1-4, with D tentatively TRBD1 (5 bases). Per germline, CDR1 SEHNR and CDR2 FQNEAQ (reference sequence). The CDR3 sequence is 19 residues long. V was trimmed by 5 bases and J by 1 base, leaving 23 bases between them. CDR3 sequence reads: CASSATGGRTQRTNEKLFF. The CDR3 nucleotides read TGTGCCAGCAGCGCCACGGGGGGACGTACCCAACGAACTAATGAAAAACTGTTTTTT.

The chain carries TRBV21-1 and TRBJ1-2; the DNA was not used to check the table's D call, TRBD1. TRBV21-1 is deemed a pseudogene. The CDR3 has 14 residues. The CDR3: CASSKEGTAYGYTF. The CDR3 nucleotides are TGTGCCAGCAGCAAGGAAGGGACAGCCTATGGCTACACCTTC.

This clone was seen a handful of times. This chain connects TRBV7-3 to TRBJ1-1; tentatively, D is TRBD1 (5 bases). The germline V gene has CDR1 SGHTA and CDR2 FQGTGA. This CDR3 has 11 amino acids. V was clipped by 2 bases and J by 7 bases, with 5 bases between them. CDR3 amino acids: CASSLQGEAFF. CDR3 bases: TGTGCCAGCAGCTTACAGGGTGAAGCTTTCTTT.

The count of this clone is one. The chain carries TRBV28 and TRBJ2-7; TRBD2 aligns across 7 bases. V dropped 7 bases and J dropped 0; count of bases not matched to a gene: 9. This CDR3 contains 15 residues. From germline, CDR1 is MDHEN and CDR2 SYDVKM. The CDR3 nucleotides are TGTGCCAGCAAAACTGGGGGGGGTTACTCCTACGAGCAGTACTTC. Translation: CASKTGGGYSYEQYF.

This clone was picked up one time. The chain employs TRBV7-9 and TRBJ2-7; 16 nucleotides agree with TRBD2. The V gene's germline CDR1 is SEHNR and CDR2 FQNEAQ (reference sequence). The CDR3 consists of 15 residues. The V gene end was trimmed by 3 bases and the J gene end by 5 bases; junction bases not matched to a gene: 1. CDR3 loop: CASSLGLAGGDEQYF. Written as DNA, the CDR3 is TGTGCCAGCAGCTTGGGACTAGCGGGAGGGGACGAGCAGTACTTC.

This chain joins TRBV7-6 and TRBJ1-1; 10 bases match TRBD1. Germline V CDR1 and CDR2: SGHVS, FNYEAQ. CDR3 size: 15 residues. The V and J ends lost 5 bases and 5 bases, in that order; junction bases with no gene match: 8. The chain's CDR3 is CASSAQGGQGTEAFF. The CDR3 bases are TGTGCCAGCAGCGCCCAGGGGGGACAGGGGACTGAAGCTTTCTTT.

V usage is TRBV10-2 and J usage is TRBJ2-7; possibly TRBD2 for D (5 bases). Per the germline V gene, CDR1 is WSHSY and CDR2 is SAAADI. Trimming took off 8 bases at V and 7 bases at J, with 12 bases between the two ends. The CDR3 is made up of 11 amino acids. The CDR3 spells CASQNGVEQYF. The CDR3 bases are TGCGCCAGCCAAAACGGGGTAGAGCAGTACTTC.

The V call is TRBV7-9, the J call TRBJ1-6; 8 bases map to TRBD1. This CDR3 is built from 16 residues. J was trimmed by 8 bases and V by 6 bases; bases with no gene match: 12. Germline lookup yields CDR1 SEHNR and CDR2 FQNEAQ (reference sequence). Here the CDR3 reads CASRGGRGRSDSPLHF. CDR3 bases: TGTGCCAGCAGGGGAGGCAGGGGGCGTTCGGATTCACCCCTCCACTTT. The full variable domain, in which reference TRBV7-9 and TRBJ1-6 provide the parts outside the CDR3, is DTGVSQNPRHKITKRGQNVTFRCDPISEHNRLYWYRQTLGQGPEFLTYFQNEAQLEKSRLLSDRFSAERPKGSFSTLEIQRTEQGDSAMYLCASRGGRGRSDSPLHFGNGTRLTVT.

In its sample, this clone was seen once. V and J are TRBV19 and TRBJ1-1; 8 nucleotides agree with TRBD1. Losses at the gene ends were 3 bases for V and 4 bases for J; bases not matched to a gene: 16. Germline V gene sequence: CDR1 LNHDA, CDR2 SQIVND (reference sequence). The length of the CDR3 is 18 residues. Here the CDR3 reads CASSIFHGQGGMSTEAFF. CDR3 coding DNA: TGTGCCAGTAGTATTTTCCACGGACAGGGTGGAATGAGCACTGAAGCTTTCTTT.

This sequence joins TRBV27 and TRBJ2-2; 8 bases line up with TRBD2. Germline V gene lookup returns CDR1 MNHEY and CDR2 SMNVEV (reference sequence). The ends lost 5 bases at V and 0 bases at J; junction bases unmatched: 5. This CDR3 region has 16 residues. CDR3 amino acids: CASSQISGTNTGELFF. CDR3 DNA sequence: TGTGCCAGCAGTCAAATTAGCGGGACGAACACCGGGGAGCTGTTTTTT.

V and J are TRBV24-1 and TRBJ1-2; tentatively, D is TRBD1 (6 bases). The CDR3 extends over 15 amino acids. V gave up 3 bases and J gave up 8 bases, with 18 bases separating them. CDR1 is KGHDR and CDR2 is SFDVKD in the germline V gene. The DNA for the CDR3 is TGTGCCACCAGTGATCGACAGGCCACTAACATGGGCTACACCTTC. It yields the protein CATSDRQATNMGYTF.

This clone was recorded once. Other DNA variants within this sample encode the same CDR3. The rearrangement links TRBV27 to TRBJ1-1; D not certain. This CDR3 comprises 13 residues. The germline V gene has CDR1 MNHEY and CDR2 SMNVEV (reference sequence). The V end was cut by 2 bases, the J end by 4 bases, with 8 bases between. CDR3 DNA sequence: TGTGCCAGCAGTTTAGCCAGAGGCACTGAAGCTTTCTTT. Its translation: CASSLARGTEAFF.

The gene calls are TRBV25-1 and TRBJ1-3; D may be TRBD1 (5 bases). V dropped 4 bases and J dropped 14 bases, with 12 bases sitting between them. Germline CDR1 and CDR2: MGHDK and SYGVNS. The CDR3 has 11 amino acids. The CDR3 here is CASSAGRALYF. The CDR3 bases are TGTGCCAGCAGTGCAGGGAGGGCCCTATATTTT.

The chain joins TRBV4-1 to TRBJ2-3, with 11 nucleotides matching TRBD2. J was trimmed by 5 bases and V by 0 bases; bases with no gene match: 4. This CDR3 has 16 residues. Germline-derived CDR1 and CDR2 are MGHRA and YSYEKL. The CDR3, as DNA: TGCGCCAGCAGCCAAGATAGCGGGGGGGCAGGAGATACGCAGTATTTT. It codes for CASSQDSGGAGDTQYF.

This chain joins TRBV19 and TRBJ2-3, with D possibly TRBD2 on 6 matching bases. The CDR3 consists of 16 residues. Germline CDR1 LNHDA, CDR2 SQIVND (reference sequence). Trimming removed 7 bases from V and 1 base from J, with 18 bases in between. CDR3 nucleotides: TGTGCCAGTACCCCGACTAGAGGGGTCCGCACAGATACGCAGTATTTT. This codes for CASTPTRGVRTDTQYF.

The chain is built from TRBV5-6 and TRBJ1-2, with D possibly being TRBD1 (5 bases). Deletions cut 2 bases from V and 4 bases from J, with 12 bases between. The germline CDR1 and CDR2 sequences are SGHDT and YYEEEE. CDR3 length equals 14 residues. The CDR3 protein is CASSLRQPSYGYTF. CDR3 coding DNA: TGTGCCAGCAGCTTAAGACAGCCTTCCTATGGCTACACCTTC.

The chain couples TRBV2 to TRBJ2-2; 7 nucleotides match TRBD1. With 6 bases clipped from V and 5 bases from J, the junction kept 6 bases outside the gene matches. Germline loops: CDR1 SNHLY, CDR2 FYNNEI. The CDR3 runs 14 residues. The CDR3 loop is CASRTGTATGELFF. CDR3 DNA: TGTGCCAGCAGGACCGGGACAGCGACCGGGGAGCTGTTTTTT.

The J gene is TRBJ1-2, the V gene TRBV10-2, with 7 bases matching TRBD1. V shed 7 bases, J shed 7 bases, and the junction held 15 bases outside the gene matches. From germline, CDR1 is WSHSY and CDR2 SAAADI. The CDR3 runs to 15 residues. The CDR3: CASTYKGQLGSGYTF. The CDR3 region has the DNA TGCGCCAGCACCTATAAGGGACAGCTGGGATCTGGCTACACCTTC.

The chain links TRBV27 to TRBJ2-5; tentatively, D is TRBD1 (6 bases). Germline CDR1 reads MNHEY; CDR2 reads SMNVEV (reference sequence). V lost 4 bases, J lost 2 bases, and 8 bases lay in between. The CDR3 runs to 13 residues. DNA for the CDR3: TGTGCCAGCAGTTCAGGGGCTCAAGAGACCCAGTACTTC. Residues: CASSSGAQETQYF.

CDR3 amino acids: CASSPSYGQQQYF. The DNA for the CDR3 is TGTGCCAGCAGTCCTTCCTACGGACAGCAGCAGTACTTC. V gene TRBV28 combines with J gene TRBJ2-7; possible D gene TRBD1, 6 bases. This CDR3 comprises 13 residues. V dropped 5 bases and J dropped 8 bases, with 16 bases sitting between them. Germline assignment: CDR1 MDHEN and CDR2 SYDVKM.

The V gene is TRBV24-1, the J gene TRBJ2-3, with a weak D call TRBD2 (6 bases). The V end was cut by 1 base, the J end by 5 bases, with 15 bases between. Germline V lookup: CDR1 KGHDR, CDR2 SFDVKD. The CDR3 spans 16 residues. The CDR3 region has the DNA TGTGCCACCAGTGATTTAGTATTCGGGGGAAAAGATACGCAGTATTTT. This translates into CATSDLVFGGKDTQYF.